This T cell receptor beta chain was documented in a study of T cell changes during pregnancy in multiple sclerosis. Clones were read by immunoSEQ multiplex PCR, and TCRdb kept only the in-frame ones, dropping some. The table records about 83,000 clones, about 89% of them present only once. V was pared by 0 bases and J by 3 bases, with 11 bases between. The CDR3 covers 14 residues. The germline CDR1 and CDR2 sequences are GTSNPN and SVGIG (reference sequence). This chain joins TRBV30 and TRBJ1-1; TRBD1 might be the D (5 bases). Sequencing used PBMCs, obtained in the first trimester of pregnancy. This clonotype originated in a female donor in good health, serving as a control in a pregnancy study. Some clones in this sample may be carry-over from other donors' samples. This chain's CDR3 is CAWSVPGWDTEAFF. The CDR3 DNA is TGTGCCTGGAGTGTCCCAGGGTGGGACACTGAAGCTTTCTTT.